This T cell receptor (beta chain) comes out of a study of cytomegalovirus exposure and HLA in healthy donors. Study-level background: An analysis done earlier identified more than 100 million unique TCR beta sequences from approximately 200 million T cells. Under 90% of 300 to 450 genotyped donors fell in the Caucasian-associated ancestry cluster.

Regarding this clone: The antigen remains undetermined.

General observations from the study: A few chains linked to CMV were shown in vitro to be specific for CMV antigens. One cluster of highly shared sequence variants probably arose as a sequencing artifact.

PCR involved 60 Vbeta and 13 Jbeta primers. Using immunoSEQ multiplex PCR, the repertoire was profiled, and TCRdb retains in-frame clones only, with some absent. This sample's table has approximately 110,000 clones. Trimming cost V 6 bases and J 1 base, with 5 bases left between them. Germline CDR1 DFQATT, CDR2 SNEGSKA (reference sequence). This CDR3 region has 11 residues. The sequence was obtained from a man younger than 30 in good health and CMV-seronegative. The source material was PBMCs. The chain recombines TRBV20-1 with TRBJ2-3; D is ambiguous. The CDR3 bases are TGCAGTGCCTACGGCACAGATACGCAGTATTTT. This translates into CSAYGTDTQYF.